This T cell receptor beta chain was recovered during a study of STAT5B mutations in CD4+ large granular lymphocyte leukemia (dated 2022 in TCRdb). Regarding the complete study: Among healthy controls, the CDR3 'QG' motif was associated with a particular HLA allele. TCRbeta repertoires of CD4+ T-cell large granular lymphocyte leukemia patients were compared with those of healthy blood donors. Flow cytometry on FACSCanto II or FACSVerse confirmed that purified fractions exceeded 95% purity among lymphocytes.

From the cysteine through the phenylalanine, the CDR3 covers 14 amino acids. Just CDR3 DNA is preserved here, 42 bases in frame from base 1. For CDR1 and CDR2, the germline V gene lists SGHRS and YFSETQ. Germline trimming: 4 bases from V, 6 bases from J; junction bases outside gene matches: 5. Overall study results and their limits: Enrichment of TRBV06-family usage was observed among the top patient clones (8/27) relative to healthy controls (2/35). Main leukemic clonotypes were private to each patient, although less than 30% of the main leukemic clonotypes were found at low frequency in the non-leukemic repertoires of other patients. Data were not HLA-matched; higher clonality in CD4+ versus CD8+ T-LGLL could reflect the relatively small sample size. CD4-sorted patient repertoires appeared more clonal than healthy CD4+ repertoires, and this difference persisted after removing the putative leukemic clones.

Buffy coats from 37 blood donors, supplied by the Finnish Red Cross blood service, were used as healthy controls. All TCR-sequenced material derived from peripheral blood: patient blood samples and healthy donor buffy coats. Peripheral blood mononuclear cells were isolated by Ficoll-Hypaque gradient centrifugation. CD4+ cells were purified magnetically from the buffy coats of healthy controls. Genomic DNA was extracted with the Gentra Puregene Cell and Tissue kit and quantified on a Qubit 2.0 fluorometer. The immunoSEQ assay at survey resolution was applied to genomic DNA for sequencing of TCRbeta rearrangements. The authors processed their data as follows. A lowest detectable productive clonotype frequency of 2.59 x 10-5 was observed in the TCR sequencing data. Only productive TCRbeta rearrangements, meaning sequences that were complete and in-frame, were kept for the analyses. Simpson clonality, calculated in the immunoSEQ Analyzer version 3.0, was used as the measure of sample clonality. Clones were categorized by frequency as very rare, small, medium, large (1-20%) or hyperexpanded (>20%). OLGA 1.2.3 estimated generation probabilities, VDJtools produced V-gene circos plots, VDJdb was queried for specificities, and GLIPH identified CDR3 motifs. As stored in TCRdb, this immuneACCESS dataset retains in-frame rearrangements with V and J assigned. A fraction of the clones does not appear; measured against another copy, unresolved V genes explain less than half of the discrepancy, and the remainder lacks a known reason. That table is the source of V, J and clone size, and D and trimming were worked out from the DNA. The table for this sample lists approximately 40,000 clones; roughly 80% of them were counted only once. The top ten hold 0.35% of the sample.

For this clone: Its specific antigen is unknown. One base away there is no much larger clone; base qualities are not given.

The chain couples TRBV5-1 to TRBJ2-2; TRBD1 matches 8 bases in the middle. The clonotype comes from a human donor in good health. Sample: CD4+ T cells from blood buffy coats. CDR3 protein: CASSADREAGELFF. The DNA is TGCGCCAGCAGCGCGGACAGGGAAGCCGGGGAGCTGTTTTTT.